The clone carrying this T cell receptor beta chain was observed at least ten times. The antigen is not known. These data are taken from a study of CD8 T cells in ankylosing spondylitis. The study's findings and limits: Roughly eight highly homologous variants made up a TCR beta motif that seemed to typify ankylosing spondylitis blood.

Each CDR3 protein is one row after TCRdb ran MiXCR on the 5' RACE reads. The table lists 500,000 to 650,000 distinct CDR3 sequences, approximately 5.3% of them singletons, with around 3.5% in the top ten. The sequencing sample was made of blood, either unsorted or a sorted T cell fraction (not recorded which). The clonotype originates from a male donor with ankylosing spondylitis.

CDR3 sequence reads: CASSAYRENTEAFF. The CDR3 region has the DNA TGTGCCAGCAGCGCCTACCGGGAAAACACTGAAGCTTTCTTT. The chain recombines TRBV9 with TRBJ1-1; D gene uncertain. CDR3 length: 14 residues. In germline, CDR1 is SGDLS, CDR2 YYNGEE. Deletions cut 3 bases from V and 2 bases from J, with 11 bases between.